The TCR beta chain described here comes from a study of T-cell reconstitution after alpha-beta-depleted transplantation in children. As concerns this clonotype: Antigen: not known.

Library preparation (for TCRbeta) was performed with unique molecular identifiers. TCRdb redid the calling of the PCR reads with MiXCR, one entry per CDR3 protein. The table includes about 900,000 distinct CDR3 sequences, roughly 31% detected once. Regarding the study as a whole: Reports say that about two months after transplant, the alpha-beta T cells came out of several hundred graft clones that had expanded. When one year had passed after transplant, most T-cell counts and diversity came from newly produced T cells.

This clonotype was sampled from a boy younger than two who had a stem cell transplant for SCID, so the T cells may come from the graft donor. The sample in question was PBMCs, mostly from graft donor cells, obtained 360 days after TCRalphabeta/CD19-depleted stem cell transplant.

This CDR3 reads CASSLSSSNTGELFF. CDR3 DNA: TGCGCCAGCAGCTTATCCAGTTCGAACACCGGGGAGCTGTTTTTT. This rearrangement joins TRBV5-1 to TRBJ2-2; D is undetermined. This CDR3 region has 15 residues. The ends were cut back, 2 bases at V and 0 bases at J, with 8 bases in the middle. Germline V gene data show CDR1 as SGHRS and CDR2 as YFSETQ.